This entry lists 3 T cell receptor beta chains sequenced from one sample in a study of cytomegalovirus exposure and HLA in healthy donors. PCR involved 60 Vbeta and 13 Jbeta primers. This table comes from immunoSEQ multiplex PCR, and its TCRdb copy is limited to in-frame clones, with some not included. The table has 120,000 to 150,000 clones, approximately 79% seen once; the top ten hold about 0.62%. Source material: PBMCs. The receptors were sampled from a male donor in good health and CMV-seronegative.

J is TRBJ2-5 and V is TRBV4-1, with TRBD2 as a possible D gene (5 bases). Germline values: CDR1 MGHRA, CDR2 YSYEKL. The CDR3 has 15 amino acids. Trimming shortened V by 4 bases and J by 4 bases, and 16 bases separated the two germline ends. As DNA, the CDR3 is TGCGCCAGCAGCCCCTTTCGGAGCGAGGGAGAGACCCAGTACTTC. Encoded protein: CASSPFRSEGETQYF.

A remark on this clone: A read error may account for a junction end that differs from germline. The CDR3, as DNA: TGTTCCAGCAGTTCGGACAGACCTTCAACTAATGAAAAACTGTTTTTT. Amino acid sequence: CSSSSDRPSTNEKLFF. The chain has TRBV7-9 and TRBJ1-4; possible D gene TRBD1, 6 bases. CDR3 length equals 16 residues. The germline CDR1 and CDR2 sequences are SEHNR and FQNEAQ (reference sequence).

This clone was seen a handful of times. The chain employs TRBV7-2 and TRBJ2-2; TRBD2 might be the D (6 bases). The CDR3 loop spans 17 amino acids. The V gene lost 2 bases and the J gene lost 1 base, with 14 bases spanning the gap. Germline CDR1 is SGHTA and CDR2 is FQGNSA. The CDR3 here is CASSLKGSGRNTGELFF. CDR3 nucleotides: TGTGCCAGCAGCTTAAAGGGTAGCGGAAGGAACACCGGGGAGCTGTTTTTT.